Included here is one T cell receptor (beta chain) sequence, with context. Its antigen is undetermined. This specimen belongs to a study of T cell responses to AZD1222 COVID-19 vaccine. Study-wide findings and caveats: The study sampled repertoires only after the peak T cell response. At baseline, just 6 or 7 AZD1222 recipients tested seropositive. Females outnumbered males among donors, who were mostly white British; clonal diversity was possibly underestimated.

Trimming stripped 3 bases from V and 4 bases from J, with 13 bases between. There are 13 residues in the CDR3. Looked up from germline, CDR1 is DFQATT and CDR2 is SNEGSKA (reference sequence). Some clones are missing from TCRdb's copy, which holds only in-frame ones; the method was immunoSEQ multiplex PCR. The sample includes about 100,000 clones, approximately 87% of them seen just once. This clonotype was sampled from an adult in good health. V and J are TRBV20-1 and TRBJ2-7; tentatively, D is TRBD1 (6 bases). The sample consisted of peripheral blood, taken on day 0 of AZD1222 vaccination. The CDR3: CSASVGGKYEQYF. The CDR3 nucleotides are TGCAGTGCTAGTGTTGGGGGCAAGTACGAGCAGTACTTC.